Listed below are T cell receptor beta chains from one sample, sequenced in a study of control samples from healthy donors and cancer patients. Assay: immunoSEQ multiplex PCR; the TCRdb copy retains only in-frame clones and omits some. The sample lists about 110,000 clones, 90% seen once, with 4.4% in the top ten. Source material: blood. These receptor sequences come from a human donor in good health. The donor label of this sample is uncertain. CDR3s include the opening cysteine and the closing phenylalanine or tryptophan. Where a row states a size, it is once, few, many or the class of an expanded clone; other rows omit it.

clone_size,v_call,cdr3_aa
NA,TRBV24-1,CATRQGATDTQYF
NA,TRBV7-2,CASSPFAGPTDTQYF
NA,TRBV10-3,CAISDGTGALEQYF
NA,TRBV5-1,CASSPDGGPGTEAFF
NA,TRBV19,CASSIGQGSRGDTQYF
NA,TRBV11-2,CASSLERTRRNTIYF
once,TRBV6-4,CASSETVLSEAFF
NA,TRBV6-5,CASRAGTSGNTIYF
NA,TRBV2,CASSAGTANYGYTF
NA,TRBV9,CASRSEGSTDTQYF
once,TRBV5-8,CASRPAGYGYTF
NA,TRBV18,CASSPSDNQPQHF
NA,TRBV7-9,CASSHPGWDEQFF
NA,TRBV30,CAWSVRIDEKLFF
NA,TRBV19,CASSIGGAGGYTF
NA,TRBV6-1,CASSETSGQGYQPQHF
NA,TRBV13,CASSRLSGTTEAFF
NA,TRBV24-1,CATSVMRYEQYF
NA,TRBV6-4,CASIRLAGYNEQFF
NA,TRBV27,CASSGDSYEQYF
NA,TRBV7-2,CASSLVVGETQYF
NA,TRBV18,CASSPDRTSYNEQFF
NA,TRBV7-2,CASSLDLRQPQHF
NA,TRBV29-1,CSVRTLNTEAFF
NA,TRBV28,CASSSLGLASSGNTIYF
NA,TRBV6-1,CASSEQSGRSYSDTQYF
NA,TRBV27,CASSYRDRGLPDTQYF
NA,TRBV5-1,CASSLERQPNQPQHF
NA,TRBV6-1,CASSEGGGRIYGYTF
NA,TRBV27,CASSLSANTEAFF
NA,TRBV12-5,CASGLEYNTIYF
NA,TRBV24-1,CATSDQGTGYGYTF
NA,TRBV6-2/TRBV6-3,CASSNGRGSSYNSPLHF
NA,TRBV7-9,CASSSGFSGNTIYF
NA,TRBV20-1,CSASKLPGQDSGELFF
NA,TRBV27,CASSRLSSGANTGELFF
NA,TRBV28,CASRGLIYGYTF
NA,TRBV19,CASSATVANYGYTF
NA,TRBV24-1,CATSDTSAATGELFF
NA,TRBV7-8,CASSLGGGANYGYTF
few,TRBV19,CASTVRAANTGELFF
NA,TRBV5-1,CASQFDRLAPLHF
once,TRBV11-2,CASSFTPGRTVTDTQYF
NA,TRBV7-9,CASRQGGTDTQYF
NA,TRBV28,CASTTDRGHTEAFF
NA,TRBV28,CASFGRRNSNQPQHF
NA,TRBV18,CASSTGTGSYEQYF
NA,TRBV28,CASSESGIRGNSPLHF
once,TRBV10-3,CAISDTTGGDEQFF
NA,TRBV6-5,CASRAGGVTEAFF
NA,TRBV20-1,CSASSGNTIYF
NA,TRBV3-1/TRBV3-2,CASSQEFIQETQYF
NA,TRBV6-5,CASRTGPHYEQYF
NA,TRBV30,CAWQTGGTDTQYF
NA,TRBV6-5,CASTKIEGNQPQHF